The rows below give T cell receptor beta chains drawn from one sample of a study of blood T cell repertoires in COVID-19. Sequencing was performed with immunoSEQ multiplex PCR; in TCRdb, only in-frame clones are kept and a portion is missing. The profile covers a few hundred thousand clones, with 65% to 90% appearing a single time and 1.2% to 1.5% taken by the ten largest. Sequenced input: peripheral blood. All receptors derive from a woman between 35 and 50 years old who had recovered from COVID-19. CDR3s include the opening cysteine and the closing phenylalanine or tryptophan. Fields, in order: D gene, V gene, CDR3 length, CDR3 protein. A D gene is named only where the DNA matches it firmly.

TRBD1 | TRBV5-5 | 16 | CASSPGDRVRTGELFF
NA | TRBV27 | 13 | CASRRTALYEQYF
NA | TRBV27 | 13 | CASRTGGSDGYTF
NA | TRBV18 | 15 | CASSALDGANYGYTF
NA | TRBV28 | 15 | CASSWELDQGNIQYF
NA | TRBV29-1 | 15 | CSVGISGGSTDTQYF
TRBD1 | TRBV18 | 16 | CASSPFQGDGNQPQHF
NA | TRBV20-1 | 13 | CSASRGGGNTIYF
NA | TRBV28 | 14 | CASSKGGSNEKLFF
NA | TRBV27 | 13 | CASSLSGGSPLHF
NA | TRBV11-2 | 13 | CASSLVPDYEQYF
TRBD1 | TRBV28 | 15 | CASRRGQAVNEKLFF
NA | TRBV7-9 | 14 | CASSLGGAKNEQFF
TRBD1 | TRBV19 | 15 | CASSLQAGTANGYTF
TRBD1 | TRBV5-1 | 13 | CASSAEPTGGAFF
NA | TRBV12-3/TRBV12-4 | 13 | CASITLEGFEAFF
NA | TRBV19 | 13 | CASSTTVNTEAFF
NA | TRBV10-1 | 15 | CASSESNPPYNEQFF
NA | TRBV5-6 | 14 | CASSLERVNSPLHF
NA | TRBV9 | 13 | CASRGAEDYGYTF
TRBD1 | TRBV27 | 13 | CASSLRAGGGYTF
NA | TRBV7-3 | 13 | CASSSGVGETQYF
TRBD2 | TRBV10-3 | 17 | CAISEGLAGGLLETQYF
TRBD1 | TRBV19 | 17 | CASSTTPRTGGSYGYTF
NA | TRBV11-3 | 13 | CASSLEVGRAAFF
NA | TRBV29-1 | 13 | CSVSRGRVTEAFF
TRBD1 | TRBV15 | 17 | CATSRHLKQGAVEKLFF
NA | TRBV4-2 | 17 | CASSQSTGSHSNYGYTF
TRBD1 | TRBV2 | 16 | CASSDTRWDSNEKLFF
TRBD2 | TRBV5-4 | 15 | CASSSGTSGVYEQYF
NA | TRBV7-2 | 17 | CASSLWDAGASGNTIYF
NA | TRBV4-3 | 16 | CASSDVAGPSSYEQYF
NA | TRBV7-7 | 17 | CASSPGGCRGPNQPQHF
NA | TRBV7-6 | 15 | CASTNGAKMNTEAFF
TRBD2 | TRBV7-2 | 15 | CASSLNGGNQETQYF
NA | TRBV10-3 | 13 | CAISGDGNQPQHF
NA | TRBV11-3 | 13 | CASSLAFTGGYTF
NA | TRBV4-1 | 14 | CASSQDLGAAGQHF
TRBD1 | TRBV7-9 | 14 | CARGTGNSGNTIYF
NA | TRBV7-2 | 14 | CASSELVSSYEQYF
NA | TRBV28 | 16 | CASSLKTGGRGSPLHF
NA | TRBV28 | 13 | CASNGDDSYEQYF
TRBD1 | TRBV7-2 | 18 | CASSLVGSGQGNAGELFF
TRBD1 | TRBV11-3 | 16 | CASSLGPGQGRHGYTF
TRBD1 | TRBV19 | 18 | CASSVTGGASSGANVLTF
NA | TRBV27 | 15 | CASSRIRPGFREQYF
NA | TRBV7-2 | 16 | CASSLVDSSSSYEQYF
NA | TRBV10-1 | 13 | CASSRDINSPLHF
NA | TRBV19 | 14 | CASSMGPNTGELFF
TRBD1 | TRBV12-5 | 16 | CASGPPGQSIVEKLFF
NA | TRBV7-2 | 15 | CASSLGPGLGQPQHF
TRBD1 | TRBV27 | 15 | CASSFTGGEWTEAFF
NA | TRBV2 | 14 | CASSDGDSKNIQYF
NA | TRBV11-2 | 12 | CASSLGLGEQYF
TRBD1 | TRBV7-2 | 14 | CASSLGDRTDTQYF
NA | TRBV10-1 | 15 | CASSPGERDTDTQYF
NA | TRBV3-1/TRBV3-2 | 15 | CASSQEVVLQSGYTF
TRBD2 | TRBV28 | 16 | CASSSYHLTSAYEQYF
NA | TRBV18 | 15 | CASSPFRLRDTEAFF